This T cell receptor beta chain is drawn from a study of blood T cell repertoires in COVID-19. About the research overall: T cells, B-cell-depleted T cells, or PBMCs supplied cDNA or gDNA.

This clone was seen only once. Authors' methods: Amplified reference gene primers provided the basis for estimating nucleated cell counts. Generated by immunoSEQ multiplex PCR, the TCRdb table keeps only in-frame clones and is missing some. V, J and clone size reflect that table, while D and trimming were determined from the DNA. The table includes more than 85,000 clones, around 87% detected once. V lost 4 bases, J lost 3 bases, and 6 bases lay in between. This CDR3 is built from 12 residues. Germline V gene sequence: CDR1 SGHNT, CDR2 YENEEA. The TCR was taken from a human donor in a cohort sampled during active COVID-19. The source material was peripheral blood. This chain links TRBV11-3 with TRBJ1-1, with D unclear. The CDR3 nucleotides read TGTGCCAGCAGCTCTCCGTACACTGAAGCTTTCTTT. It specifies CASSSPYTEAFF.